Below are 29 T cell receptor beta chains sequenced from a single sample in a study of shared clonotypes between healthy human individuals. This table comes from immunoSEQ multiplex PCR, and its TCRdb copy is limited to in-frame clones, with some not included. This sample has millions of clones, with approximately 93% found just once. What was sequenced was naive CD4+ T cells from PBMCs. Subset reported: CD45RA+ positively selected. The receptors were gathered from a man younger than 30 in good health. Some clones in this sample may be carry-over from other donors' samples.

The V call is TRBV7-9, the J call TRBJ1-2, with D possibly TRBD1 on 5 matching bases. CDR1 is SEHNR, CDR2 FQNEAQ, per germline (reference sequence). The V gene lost 1 base and the J gene lost 2 bases, with 11 bases spanning the gap. CDR3 length: 15 amino acids. CDR3 region: CASSLELGTNYGYTF. The DNA for the CDR3 is TGTGCCAGCAGCTTAGAACTCGGGACCAACTATGGCTACACCTTC.

The chain links TRBV28 to TRBJ1-2; TRBD1 aligns across 9 bases. CDR1 and CDR2 from the germline V gene are MDHEN and SYDVKM. V gave up 7 bases and J gave up 1 base; unmatched junction bases: 7. This CDR3 is built from 15 residues. This CDR3 is CASTSPGQGNYGYTF. The CDR3 DNA sequence: TGTGCCAGCACATCTCCGGGACAGGGTAACTATGGCTACACCTTC.

This clone showed up just a few times. The chain employs TRBV6-1 and TRBJ1-3, with D unresolved. CDR3 length equals 13 residues. In germline, CDR1 is MNHNS, CDR2 SASEGT. V was cut by 4 bases and J by 4 bases, with 8 bases left in between. This CDR3 is CASSGYVGNTIYF. The CDR3 nucleotides are TGTGCCAGCAGTGGCTACGTAGGAAACACCATATATTTT.

This rearrangement joins TRBV30 to TRBJ2-7; TRBD1 is a possible D gene (6 bases). The CDR3 consists of 12 residues. Trimming stripped 5 bases from V and 5 bases from J, with 13 bases between. Germline assignment: CDR1 GTSNPN and CDR2 SVGIG (reference sequence). The chain's CDR3 is CAWEGHLDEQYF. The CDR3 DNA reads TGTGCCTGGGAGGGACATCTCGACGAGCAGTACTTC.

This chain connects TRBV2 to TRBJ1-5; D ambiguous. Trimming removed 6 bases from V and 4 bases from J, with 10 bases in between. Germline V gives CDR1 SNHLY, CDR2 FYNNEI. The CDR3 has 13 residues. The CDR3, as DNA: TGTGCCAGCAGCGCCGTGGGGAATCAGCCCCAGCATTTT. As protein: CASSAVGNQPQHF.

The table lists this clone with a few counts. The genes are TRBV5-1 and TRBJ1-5; D is possibly TRBD1 (5 bases). The CDR3 has 14 amino acids. CDR1 is SGHRS, CDR2 YFSETQ, per germline. V lost 6 bases, J lost 0 bases, and 10 bases lay in between. The DNA for the CDR3 is TGCGCCAGCAAACCAGGGTATAGCAATCAGCCCCAGCATTTT. This sequence encodes CASKPGYSNQPQHF.

The chain is built from TRBV7-2 and TRBJ2-5; D remains unclear. The CDR3 totals 14 residues. V was cut by 2 bases and J by 0 bases, with 7 bases left in between. CDR1 and CDR2 from the germline V gene are SGHTA and FQGNSA. The CDR3 bases are TGTGCCAGCAGCTTATGGGCAAACCAAGAGACCCAGTACTTC. Its translation is CASSLWANQETQYF.

The chain joins TRBV11-2 to TRBJ2-5; the D is unclear. Germline assignment: CDR1 SGHAT and CDR2 FQNNGV. Trimming cost V 1 base and J 3 bases, with 6 bases left between them. The CDR3 covers 13 residues. CDR3 DNA: TGTGCCAGCAGCTTAGTGGTTGAAGAGACCCAGTACTTC. It yields the protein CASSLVVEETQYF.

The chain is built from TRBV5-5 and TRBJ1-4; D remains ambiguous. With 7 bases removed from V and 0 bases from J, the gap between germline ends came to 13 bases. CDR1 and CDR2 from the germline V gene are SGHKS and YYEKEE (reference sequence). The CDR3 covers 15 residues. CDR3 nucleotides: TGTGCCAGCGTCTCTATCCCGGCAACTAATGAAAAACTGTTTTTT. Amino acid sequence: CASVSIPATNEKLFF.

The gene calls are TRBV7-8 and TRBJ2-7; 9 nucleotides line up with TRBD1. This CDR3 contains 15 residues. V gave up 5 bases and J gave up 3 bases; unmatched junction bases: 8. Germline lookup yields CDR1 SGHVS and CDR2 FQNEAQ. This CDR3 reads CASSTPGQGRYEQYF. The CDR3 DNA sequence: TGTGCCAGCAGCACCCCGGGACAGGGCCGCTACGAGCAGTACTTC. The whole variable domain, filled in from reference TRBV7-8 and TRBJ2-7, reads GAGVSQSPRYKVAKRGQDVALRCDPISGHVSLFWYQQALGQGPEFLTYFQNEAQLDKSGLPSDRFFAERPEGSVSTLKIQRTQQEDSAVYLCASSTPGQGRYEQYFGPGTRLTVT.

The V and J genes are TRBV28 and TRBJ2-1; 9 bases align to TRBD2. The J segment lost 6 bases and the V segment lost 11 bases, leaving 11 bases of the junction unmatched. The CDR3 has 14 amino acids. Germline CDR1 reads MDHEN; CDR2 reads SYDVKM. The chain's CDR3 is CAGSRREGPNEQFF. DNA of the CDR3: TGTGCCGGAAGTAGGCGGGAGGGCCCCAATGAGCAGTTCTTC.

The rearrangement joins TRBV13 to TRBJ2-3; D remains unclear. Trimming pared 1 base from V and 12 bases from J, leaving 11 bases between. The CDR3 loop spans 12 amino acids. Germline CDR1 is PRHDT and CDR2 is FYEKMQ (reference sequence). Written as DNA, the CDR3 is TGTGCCAGCAGCTTAGTCCTTCAGTTCCAGTATTTT. This encodes CASSLVLQFQYF.

This clone was detected a few times. The sample carries other DNA sequences with the same CDR3. This rearrangement joins TRBV20-1 to TRBJ1-2; D unresolved. Trimming took off 3 bases at V and 8 bases at J, with 4 bases between the two ends. The CDR3 sequence is 9 residues long. The germline CDR1 and CDR2 sequences are DFQATT and SNEGSKA (reference sequence). CDR3 bases: TGCAGTGCTAGTCCAGGCTACACCTTC. Amino acids: CSASPGYTF.

For this clone: Other DNA sequences in this sample translate to the same CDR3. This chain connects TRBV5-1 to TRBJ1-1; D ambiguous. The CDR3 runs to 14 residues. The germline gives CDR1 SGHRS, CDR2 YFSETQ. Trimming stripped 0 bases from V and 3 bases from J, with 9 bases between. This CDR3 reads CASSLVPGDTEAFF. CDR3 coding DNA: TGCGCCAGCAGCTTGGTACCCGGGGACACTGAAGCTTTCTTT.

The chain joins TRBV15 to TRBJ2-7, with 8 bases identical to TRBD1. This CDR3 is 14 amino acids long. Germline CDR1 LNHNV, CDR2 YYDKDF (reference sequence). V was clipped by 5 bases and J by 5 bases; unmatched bases: 8. The CDR3 is CATSGRDRFHEQYF. The CDR3 nucleotides read TGTGCCACCAGCGGACGGGACAGGTTCCACGAGCAGTACTTC.

V is TRBV2 and J is TRBJ2-7; 10 nucleotides align to TRBD2. Germline V lookup: CDR1 SNHLY, CDR2 FYNNEI. Trimming removed 6 bases from V and 0 bases from J; junction bases left unmatched: 5. The CDR3 runs 15 residues. CDR3: CASRPRTSGSYEQYF. For the CDR3, the DNA is TGTGCCAGCAGACCCCGGACTAGCGGCTCCTACGAGCAGTACTTC.

The chain employs TRBV15 and TRBJ2-7; D not resolved. V dropped 0 bases and J dropped 5 bases, with 17 bases sitting between them. The CDR3 contains 16 residues. Germline V lookup: CDR1 LNHNV, CDR2 YYDKDF (reference sequence). This CDR3 is CATSRETTFRGNEQYF. CDR3 coding DNA: TGTGCCACCAGCAGAGAGACCACCTTTAGAGGCAACGAGCAGTACTTC.

V is TRBV5-1 and J is TRBJ2-3; D is undetermined. This CDR3 has 14 residues. V lost 0 bases to trimming and J lost 3 bases, with 8 bases between them. Germline V CDR1 and CDR2: SGHRS, YFSETQ. The CDR3 DNA reads TGCGCCAGCAGCTTGGTCCAGGCTACAGATACGCAGTATTTT. This codes for CASSLVQATDTQYF.

This chain links TRBV7-9 with TRBJ1-1; D might be TRBD1 (6 bases). Germline V CDR1 and CDR2: SEHNR, FQNEAQ (reference sequence). Trimming took 5 bases from V and 3 from J, leaving 13 bases between them. The CDR3 is made up of 14 amino acids. CDR3 DNA: TGTGCCAGCAGCCGTACAGGGTCGGACACTGAAGCTTTCTTT. As protein: CASSRTGSDTEAFF.

A remark on this clone: Other DNA sequences of this sample code for an identical CDR3. The V and J genes are TRBV5-1 and TRBJ2-1; D gene ambiguous. Germline CDR1 and CDR2: SGHRS and YFSETQ. The CDR3 consists of 14 residues. Trimming cost V 2 bases and J 0 bases, with 6 bases left between them. The DNA of the CDR3 is TGCGCCAGCAGCTTAAGTAGCTCCTACAATGAGCAGTTCTTC. It codes for CASSLSSSYNEQFF.

This chain links TRBV11-2 with TRBJ1-2, with TRBD1 identical over 9 bases. The CDR3 is made up of 15 amino acids. J lost 4 bases, V lost 4 bases, and 7 bases had no gene match. Germline lookup yields CDR1 SGHAT and CDR2 FQNNGV. CDR3 sequence (DNA): TGTGCCAGCAGCTCGTACAGGGGGCGAGGCTATGGCTACACCTTC. Translation gives CASSSYRGRGYGYTF. The full variable domain, its missing parts supplied by reference TRBV11-2 and TRBJ1-2, is EAGVAQSPRYKIIEKRQSVAFWCNPISGHATLYWYQQILGQGPKLLIQFQNNGVVDDSQLPKDRFSAERLKGVDSTLKIQPAKLEDSAVYLCASSSYRGRGYGYTFGSGTRLTVV.

This clone was picked up one time. J is TRBJ1-4 and V is TRBV19; 11 nucleotides agree with TRBD1. Trimming cost V 6 bases and J 4 bases; bases outside gene matches: 4. The germline CDR1 and CDR2 sequences are LNHDA and SQIVND (reference sequence). CDR3 size: 15 residues. In nucleotides, the CDR3 is TGTGCCAGTAGACCGGACAGGGGGCGTAATGAAAAACTGTTTTTT. It is translated as CASRPDRGRNEKLFF.

This chain uses TRBV5-1 with TRBJ2-7, with D possibly matching TRBD2 (6 bases). Per germline, CDR1 SGHRS and CDR2 YFSETQ. There are 14 residues in the CDR3. V lost 4 bases and J lost 2, with 13 bases in between. CDR3 DNA: TGCGCCAGCAGCGGAAGCGGGCCGACCTACGAGCAGTACTTC. It translates to CASSGSGPTYEQYF.

The chain links TRBV7-3 to TRBJ1-5; unclear D gene. V gave up 5 bases and J gave up 9 bases, with 14 bases separating them. The germline V gene encodes CDR1 SGHTA and CDR2 FQGTGA. This CDR3 has 13 residues. The CDR3 sequence: CASSLTLEGPQHF. CDR3 DNA: TGTGCCAGCAGCCTGACTTTGGAGGGGCCCCAGCATTTT.

The chain carries TRBV15 and TRBJ2-3, with 7 positions matching TRBD2. Looked up from germline, CDR1 is LNHNV and CDR2 is YYDKDF (reference sequence). Germline trimming cut 1 base from V and 4 bases from J; bases unmatched to any gene: 5. The CDR3 loop spans 15 amino acids. The CDR3 here is CATSRAAGASDTQYF. DNA for the CDR3: TGTGCCACCAGCAGAGCGGCGGGAGCATCAGATACGCAGTATTTT.

Regarding this clone: The same CDR3 is also encoded by other DNA sequences in this sample. V and J are TRBV11-2 and TRBJ2-7, with 10 bases fitting TRBD2. From germline, CDR1 is SGHAT and CDR2 FQNNGV. V trimming: 2 bases; J trimming: 0 bases; junction bases outside the gene matches: 1. This CDR3 comprises 15 residues. CDR3 bases: TGTGCCAGCAGCTTAATAGCGGGAGGCTCCTACGAGCAGTACTTC. This codes for CASSLIAGGSYEQYF.

The sample holds one count of this clone. The gene calls are TRBV21-1 and TRBJ1-5; TRBD1, as called in the table, went unchecked against the DNA. TRBV21-1 is a pseudogene segment. The CDR3 is 15 amino acids. The CDR3 nucleotides read TGTGCCAGCAGCAAAGGGCAGGCGCCAAGTCAGCCCCAGCATTTT. Its protein product is CASSKGQAPSQPQHF.

The chain couples TRBV6-1 to TRBJ2-5, with 12 positions matching TRBD1. Germline V gene data show CDR1 as MNHNS and CDR2 as SASEGT. The V gene end was trimmed by 7 bases and the J gene end by 7 bases; junction bases not matched to a gene: 4. The CDR3 length is 13 residues. This chain's CDR3 is CASTGQGAGTQYF. The CDR3 coding sequence is TGTGCCAGCACGGGACAGGGGGCAGGGACCCAGTACTTC.

V usage is TRBV28 and J usage is TRBJ2-1; TRBD2 matches at 9 bases. Germline CDR1 and CDR2: MDHEN and SYDVKM. Losses at the gene ends were 6 bases for V and 8 bases for J; bases not matched to a gene: 14. The CDR3 covers 16 residues. The CDR3 here is CASRSPGTSFPDEQFF. DNA of the CDR3: TGTGCCAGCAGATCCCCCGGGACTAGCTTTCCCGATGAGCAGTTCTTC.